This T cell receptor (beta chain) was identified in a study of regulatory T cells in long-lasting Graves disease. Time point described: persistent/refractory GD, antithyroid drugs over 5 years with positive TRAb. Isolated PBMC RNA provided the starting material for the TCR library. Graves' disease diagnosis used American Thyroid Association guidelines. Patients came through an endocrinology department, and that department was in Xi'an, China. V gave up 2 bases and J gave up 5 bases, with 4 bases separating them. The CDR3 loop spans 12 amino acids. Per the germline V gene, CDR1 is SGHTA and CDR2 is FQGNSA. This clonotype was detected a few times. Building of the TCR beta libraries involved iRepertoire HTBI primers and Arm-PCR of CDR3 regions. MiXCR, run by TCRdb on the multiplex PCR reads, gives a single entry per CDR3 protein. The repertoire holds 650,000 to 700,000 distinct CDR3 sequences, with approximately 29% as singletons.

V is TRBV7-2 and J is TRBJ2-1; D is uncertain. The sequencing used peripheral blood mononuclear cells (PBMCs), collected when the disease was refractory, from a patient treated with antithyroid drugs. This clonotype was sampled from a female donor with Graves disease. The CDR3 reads CASSLSHNEQFF. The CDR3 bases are TGTGCCAGCAGCTTATCCCACAATGAGCAGTTCTTC. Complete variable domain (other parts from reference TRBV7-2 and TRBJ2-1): GAGVSQSPSNKVTEKGKDVELRCDPISGHTALYWYRQSLGQGLEFLIYFQGNSAPDKSGLPSDRFSAERTGGSVSTLTIQRTQQEDSAVYLCASSLSHNEQFFGPGTRLTVL.